This T cell receptor (beta chain) was recorded in a study of prognosis after radiotherapy for stage I lung cancer. On the study more broadly: Medical inoperability applied to all of the non-small cell lung cancer patients.

The genomic DNA TCR beta CDR3 region underwent two rounds of multiplex PCR. Primers specific to each TRBV and TRBJ gene were used in first-round PCR. TCRdb itself ran the multiplex PCR reads through MiXCR, one entry per CDR3 protein. The profile shows 45,000 to 60,000 distinct CDR3 sequences, around a third of them singletons. Many counts were recorded for this clonotype. V was shortened by 5 bases and J by 4 bases, with 14 bases between the two germline ends. The CDR3 is 15 residues long. CDR1 is MNHEY and CDR2 is SVGEGT in the germline V gene. The source was PBMCs, collected before or after stereotactic body radiation therapy (not recorded which). The V and J genes are TRBV6-2 or TRBV6-3 and TRBJ1-4, with D perhaps TRBD1 (6 bases). The sequence derives from a donor of 50 years or more with non-small cell lung cancer. CDR3 nucleotide sequence: TGTGCCAGCAGTCCTCCCGGGGGCGGTAATGAAAAACTGTTTTTT. Its translation: CASSPPGGGNEKLFF.